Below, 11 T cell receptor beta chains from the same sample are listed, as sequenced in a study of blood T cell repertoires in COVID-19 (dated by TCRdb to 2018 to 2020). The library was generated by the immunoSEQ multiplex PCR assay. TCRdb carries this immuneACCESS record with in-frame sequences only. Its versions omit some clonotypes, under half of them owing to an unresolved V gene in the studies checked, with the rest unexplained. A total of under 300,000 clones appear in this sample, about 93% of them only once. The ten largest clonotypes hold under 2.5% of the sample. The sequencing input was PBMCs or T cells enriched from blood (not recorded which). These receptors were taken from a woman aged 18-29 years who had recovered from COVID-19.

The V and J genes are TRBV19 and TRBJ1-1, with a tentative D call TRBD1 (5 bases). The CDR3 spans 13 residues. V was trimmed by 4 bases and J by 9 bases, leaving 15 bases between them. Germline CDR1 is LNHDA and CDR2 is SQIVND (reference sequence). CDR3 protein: CASSSTGSTQAFF. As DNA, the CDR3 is TGTGCCAGTAGTAGTACAGGAAGTACCCAAGCTTTCTTT.

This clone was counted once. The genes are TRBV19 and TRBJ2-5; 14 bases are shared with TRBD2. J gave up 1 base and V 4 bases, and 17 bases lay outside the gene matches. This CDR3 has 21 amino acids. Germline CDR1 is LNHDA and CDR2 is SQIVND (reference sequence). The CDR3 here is CASSKAGLAGGQTTTQETQYF. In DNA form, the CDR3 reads TGTGCCAGTAGTAAAGCAGGACTAGCGGGGGGACAAACAACTACCCAAGAGACCCAGTACTTC.

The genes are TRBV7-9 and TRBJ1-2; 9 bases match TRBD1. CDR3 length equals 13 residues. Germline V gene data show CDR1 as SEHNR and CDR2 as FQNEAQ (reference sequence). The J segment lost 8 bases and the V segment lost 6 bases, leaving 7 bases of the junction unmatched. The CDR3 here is CASRQQGARGYTF. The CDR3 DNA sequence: TGTGCCAGCAGACAACAGGGGGCTCGGGGCTACACCTTC.

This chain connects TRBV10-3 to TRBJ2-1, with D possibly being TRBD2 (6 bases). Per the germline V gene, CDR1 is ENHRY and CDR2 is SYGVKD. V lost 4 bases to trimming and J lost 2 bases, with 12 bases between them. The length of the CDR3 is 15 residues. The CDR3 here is CAISAPGLAYNEQFF. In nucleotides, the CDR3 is TGTGCCATCAGTGCCCCGGGACTGGCCTACAATGAGCAGTTCTTC.

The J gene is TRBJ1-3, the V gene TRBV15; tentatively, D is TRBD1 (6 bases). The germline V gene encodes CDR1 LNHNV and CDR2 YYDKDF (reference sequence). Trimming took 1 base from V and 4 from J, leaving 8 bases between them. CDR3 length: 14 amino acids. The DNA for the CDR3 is TGTGCCACCAGCAGAGGGACAGCCGGAAACACCATATATTTT. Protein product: CATSRGTAGNTIYF.

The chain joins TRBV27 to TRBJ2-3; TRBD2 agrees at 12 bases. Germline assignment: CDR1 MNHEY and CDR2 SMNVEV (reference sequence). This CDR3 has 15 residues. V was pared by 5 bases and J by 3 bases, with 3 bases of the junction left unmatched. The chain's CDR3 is CASSRLAGGTDTQYF. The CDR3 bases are TGTGCCAGCAGTCGGCTAGCGGGGGGGACAGATACGCAGTATTTT.

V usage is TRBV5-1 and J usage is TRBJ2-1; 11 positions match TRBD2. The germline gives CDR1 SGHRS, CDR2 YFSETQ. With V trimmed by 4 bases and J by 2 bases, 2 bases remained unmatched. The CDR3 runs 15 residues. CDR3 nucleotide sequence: TGCGCCAGCAGCCCGGGACTAGCGGCCTACAATGAGCAGTTCTTC. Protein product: CASSPGLAAYNEQFF.

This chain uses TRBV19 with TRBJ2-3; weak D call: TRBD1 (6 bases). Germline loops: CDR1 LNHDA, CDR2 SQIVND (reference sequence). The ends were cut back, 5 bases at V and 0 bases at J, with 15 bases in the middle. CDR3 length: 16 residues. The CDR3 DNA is TGTGCCAGTAGTCTCGGGACAAATCCAAGCACAGATACGCAGTATTTT. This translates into CASSLGTNPSTDTQYF.

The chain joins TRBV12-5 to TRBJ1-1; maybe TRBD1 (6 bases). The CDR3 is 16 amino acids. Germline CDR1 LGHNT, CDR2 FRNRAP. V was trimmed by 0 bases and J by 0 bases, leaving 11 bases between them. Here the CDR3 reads CASGLVGGRLNTEAFF. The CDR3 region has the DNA TGTGCTAGTGGTTTGGTCGGGGGGCGCCTGAACACTGAAGCTTTCTTT.

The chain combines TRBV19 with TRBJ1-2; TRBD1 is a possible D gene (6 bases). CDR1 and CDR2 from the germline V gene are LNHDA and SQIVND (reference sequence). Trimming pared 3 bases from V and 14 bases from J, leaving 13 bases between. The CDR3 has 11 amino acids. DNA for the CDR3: TGTGCCAGTAGTATCGACAGACAGGTGACCTTC. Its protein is CASSIDRQVTF.

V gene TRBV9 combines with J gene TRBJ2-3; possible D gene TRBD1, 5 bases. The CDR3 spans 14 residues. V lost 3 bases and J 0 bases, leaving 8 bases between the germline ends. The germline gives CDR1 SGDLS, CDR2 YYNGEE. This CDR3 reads CASSAGHSTDTQYF. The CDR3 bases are TGTGCCAGCAGCGCAGGGCATAGCACAGATACGCAGTATTTT.